A selection of T cell receptor beta chains follows, all from one sample in a study of memory CD4+ T cells and cytomegalovirus serostatus. Generated by immunoSEQ multiplex PCR, the TCRdb table keeps only in-frame clones and is missing some. The data show about 44,000 clones, with over 60% seen just once and about 1.9% held by the top ten. Specimen: memory CD4+ T cells from blood. These receptors were collected from an adult in good health and CMV-seronegative. The conserved cysteine and the conserved F or W are not part of the CDR3 here. D genes are given only for firm matches.

J gene | V gene | CDR3 length | D gene | CDR3 protein
TRBJ1-4 | TRBV5-4 | 14 | - | ASSLAKTGRNEKLF
TRBJ1-6 | TRBV5-1 | 12 | - | ASSLTAGNSPLH
TRBJ1-4 | TRBV9 | 12 | - | ASSVGGYNEKLF
TRBJ1-4 | TRBV7-9 | 13 | TRBD1 | ASSLAAGGGEKLF
TRBJ1-1 | TRBV6-4 | 10 | - | ASSDSGGMAF
TRBJ2-2 | TRBV7-9 | 15 | - | ASSLRRAESKVGELF
TRBJ2-1 | TRBV29-1 | 11 | TRBD1 | SVEGTGYNEQF
TRBJ2-7 | TRBV18 | 12 | TRBD1 | ASSGQTLSYEQY
TRBJ1-2 | TRBV30 | 12 | - | AWSVEGRPGGYT
TRBJ1-1 | TRBV10-2 | 11 | - | ASSEGSNTEAF
TRBJ1-1 | TRBV2 | 12 | - | ASSEETFGTEAF
TRBJ1-2 | TRBV11-3 | 13 | - | ASSRWGTGSYGYT
TRBJ2-7 | TRBV6-1 | 13 | - | ASSEWGRDSYEQY
TRBJ2-3 | TRBV27 | 14 | TRBD2 | ASSTQAGGPIDTQY
TRBJ2-2 | TRBV5-1 | 14 | TRBD1 | ASSLKGQGDTGELF
TRBJ1-6 | TRBV6-5 | 13 | - | AARPFDSYNSPLH